The TCR beta chain under discussion was sequenced for a study of blood T cell repertoires in COVID-19. Overall study: Samples came from the United States, Italy and Spain, spanning acute and convalescent COVID-19. PBMCs, B-cell-depleted T cells, or T cells provided the cDNA or gDNA that made up the material.

Source study methods: Reference gene primers were amplified, and this amplification served to estimate nucleated cell counts. Using immunoSEQ multiplex PCR, the repertoire was profiled, and TCRdb retains in-frame clones only, with some absent. For V, J and clone size, that table is used; D and trimming come from the DNA. The top ten hold around a sixth of the sample, which has roughly 70,000 clones, 80% seen once. This CDR3 is 16 amino acids long. The J segment lost 0 bases and the V segment lost 3 bases, leaving 0 bases of the junction unmatched. CDR1 is SEHNR and CDR2 is FQNEAQ in the germline V gene (reference sequence).

The chain employs TRBV7-9 and TRBJ2-2; 11 bases are shared with TRBD2. The origin of this receptor is a man in his 70s who had recovered from COVID-19. The sample comprised peripheral blood. The CDR3 spells CASSLTSGTNTGELFF. Written as DNA, the CDR3 is TGTGCCAGCAGCTTGACTAGCGGGACGAACACCGGGGAGCTGTTTTTT.